This T cell receptor (beta chain) emerged from a study of blood T cell repertoires in COVID-19. Study information: T cells, B-cell-depleted T cells, or PBMCs provided the cDNA or gDNA that served as material.

Germline loops: CDR1 SGHTA, CDR2 FQGNSA. With V trimmed by 3 bases and J by 9 bases, 8 bases remained unmatched. The CDR3 contains 15 residues. Sequencing used immunoSEQ multiplex PCR; TCRdb keeps in-frame clones, though not all of them. The sample lists fewer than 60,000 clones; more than 65% were seen once. The V call is TRBV7-2, the J call TRBJ2-1, with 10 bases matching TRBD2. The specimen was peripheral blood. The clonotype comes from a human donor in a cohort sampled during active COVID-19. This chain's CDR3 is CASSFSPSGSGEQFF. The CDR3 nucleotides read TGTGCCAGCAGCTTTTCGCCTAGCGGGAGCGGTGAGCAGTTCTTC.